What follows is one T cell receptor (beta chain) and its context. This entry comes from a study of blood T cell repertoires in COVID-19. Study-wide background: The samples span acute and convalescent COVID-19 from the United States, Italy and Spain. T cells, B-cell-depleted T cells, or PBMCs provided the cDNA or gDNA that served as material.

Sequencing was performed with immunoSEQ multiplex PCR; in TCRdb, only in-frame clones are kept and a portion is missing. Of 200,000 to 250,000 clones listed, 60% to 85% are singletons. CDR1 SGHRS and CDR2 YFSETQ come from the germline V gene. The CDR3 contains 14 residues. V was shortened by 4 bases and J by 1 base, with 9 bases between the two germline ends. This receptor was obtained from a woman aged 65 to 85 with acute or convalescent COVID-19. The material sequenced was peripheral blood. The chain couples TRBV5-1 to TRBJ2-4, with D possibly being TRBD1 (6 bases). The CDR3 reads CASSPDRAKNIQYF. DNA for the CDR3: TGCGCCAGCAGCCCAGACAGGGCCAAAAACATTCAGTACTTC.